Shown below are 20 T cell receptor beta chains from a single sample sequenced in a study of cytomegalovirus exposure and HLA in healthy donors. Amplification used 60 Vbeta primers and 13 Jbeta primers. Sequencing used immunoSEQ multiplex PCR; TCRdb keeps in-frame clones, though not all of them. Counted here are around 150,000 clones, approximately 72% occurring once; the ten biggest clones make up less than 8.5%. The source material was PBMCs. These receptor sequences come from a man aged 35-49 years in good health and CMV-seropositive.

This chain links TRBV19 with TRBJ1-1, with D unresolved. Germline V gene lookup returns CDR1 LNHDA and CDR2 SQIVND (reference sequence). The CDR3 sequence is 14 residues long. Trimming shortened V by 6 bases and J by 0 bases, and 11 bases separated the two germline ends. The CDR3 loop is CASSRGVMNTEAFF. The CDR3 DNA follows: TGTGCCAGTAGCCGGGGTGTCATGAACACTGAAGCTTTCTTT.

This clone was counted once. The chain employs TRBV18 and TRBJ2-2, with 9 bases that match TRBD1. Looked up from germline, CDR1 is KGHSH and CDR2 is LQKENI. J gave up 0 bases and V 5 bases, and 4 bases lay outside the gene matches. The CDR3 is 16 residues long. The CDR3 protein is CASSSRTGANTGELFF. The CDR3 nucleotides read TGTGCCAGCTCATCCCGGACAGGGGCGAACACCGGGGAGCTGTTTTTT. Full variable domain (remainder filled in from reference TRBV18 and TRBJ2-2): NAGVMQNPRHLVRRRGQEARLRCSPMKGHSHVYWYRQLPEEGLKFMVYLQKENIIDESGMPKERFSAEFPKEGPSILRIQQVVRGDSAAYFCASSSRTGANTGELFFGEGSRLTVL.

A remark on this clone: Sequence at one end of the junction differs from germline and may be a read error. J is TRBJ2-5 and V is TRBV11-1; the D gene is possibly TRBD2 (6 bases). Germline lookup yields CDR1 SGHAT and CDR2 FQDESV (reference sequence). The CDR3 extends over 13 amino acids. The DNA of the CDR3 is TGTGCCACCCGGGACTTACAACAAGGGACCCAGTACTTC. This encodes CATRDLQQGTQYF.

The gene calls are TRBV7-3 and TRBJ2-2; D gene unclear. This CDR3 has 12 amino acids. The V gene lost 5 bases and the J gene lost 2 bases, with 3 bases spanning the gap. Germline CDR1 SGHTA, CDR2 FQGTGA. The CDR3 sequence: CASSINTGELFF. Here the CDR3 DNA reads TGTGCCAGCAGCATAAACACCGGGGAGCTGTTTTTT. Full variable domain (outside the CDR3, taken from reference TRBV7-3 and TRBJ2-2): GAGVSQTPSNKVTEKGKYVELRCDPISGHTALYWYRQSLGQGPEFLIYFQGTGAADDSGLPNDRFFAVRPEGSVSTLKIQRTERGDSAVYLCASSINTGELFFGEGSRLTVL.

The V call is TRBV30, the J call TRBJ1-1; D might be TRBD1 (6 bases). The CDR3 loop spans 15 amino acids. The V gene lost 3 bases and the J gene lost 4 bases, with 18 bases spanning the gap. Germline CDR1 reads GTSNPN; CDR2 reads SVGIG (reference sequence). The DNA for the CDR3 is TGTGCCTGGAGAGCCGACCCAGGGGAACGCACTGAAGCTTTCTTT. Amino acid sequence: CAWRADPGERTEAFF.

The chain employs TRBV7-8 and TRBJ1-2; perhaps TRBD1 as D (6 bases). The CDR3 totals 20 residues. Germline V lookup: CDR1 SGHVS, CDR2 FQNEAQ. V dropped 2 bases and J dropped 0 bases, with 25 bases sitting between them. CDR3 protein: CASSLPPWTVRDSPNYGYTF. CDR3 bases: TGTGCCAGCAGCTTACCCCCTTGGACAGTCCGGGATTCTCCTAACTATGGCTACACCTTC.

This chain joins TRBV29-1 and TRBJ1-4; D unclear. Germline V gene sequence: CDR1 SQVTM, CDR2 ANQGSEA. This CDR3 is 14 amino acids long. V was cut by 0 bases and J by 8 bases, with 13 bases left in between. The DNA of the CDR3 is TGCAGCGTTGAAGATAGGCGGGGAAGGGAAAAACTGTTTTTT. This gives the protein CSVEDRRGREKLFF.

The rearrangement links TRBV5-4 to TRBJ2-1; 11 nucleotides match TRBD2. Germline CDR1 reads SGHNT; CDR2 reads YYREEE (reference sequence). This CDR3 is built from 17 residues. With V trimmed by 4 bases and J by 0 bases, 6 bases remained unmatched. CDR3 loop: CASSPGTSGTSYNEQFF. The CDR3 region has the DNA TGTGCCAGCAGCCCCGGGACTAGCGGAACCTCCTACAATGAGCAGTTCTTC.

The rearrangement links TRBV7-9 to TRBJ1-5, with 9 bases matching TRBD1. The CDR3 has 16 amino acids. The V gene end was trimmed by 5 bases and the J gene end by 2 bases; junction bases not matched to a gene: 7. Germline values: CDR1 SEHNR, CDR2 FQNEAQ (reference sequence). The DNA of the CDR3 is TGTGCCAGCAGCGGACAGGGGTCCACTCGCAATCAGCCCCAGCATTTT. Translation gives CASSGQGSTRNQPQHF.

CDR3 amino acids: CASTKGQGAYEQYF. The CDR3 coding sequence is TGTGCCAGCACTAAGGGACAGGGGGCCTACGAGCAGTACTTC. The chain combines TRBV2 with TRBJ2-7, with TRBD1 identical over 11 bases. V trimming: 7 bases; J trimming: 2 bases; junction bases outside the gene matches: 4. CDR1 is SNHLY, CDR2 FYNNEI, per germline. This CDR3 has 14 residues. Full variable domain (outside the CDR3, taken from reference TRBV2 and TRBJ2-7): EPEVTQTPSHQVTQMGQEVILRCVPISNHLYFYWYRQILGQKVEFLVSFYNNEISEKSEIFDDQFSVERPDGSNFTLKIRSTKLEDSAMYFCASTKGQGAYEQYFGPGTRLTVT.

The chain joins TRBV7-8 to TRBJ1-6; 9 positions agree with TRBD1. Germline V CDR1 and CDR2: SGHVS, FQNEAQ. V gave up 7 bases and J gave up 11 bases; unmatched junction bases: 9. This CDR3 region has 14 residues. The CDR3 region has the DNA TGTGCCAGCATCCTTGACAGGGGGATTCCACCCCTCCACTTT. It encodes CASILDRGIPPLHF.

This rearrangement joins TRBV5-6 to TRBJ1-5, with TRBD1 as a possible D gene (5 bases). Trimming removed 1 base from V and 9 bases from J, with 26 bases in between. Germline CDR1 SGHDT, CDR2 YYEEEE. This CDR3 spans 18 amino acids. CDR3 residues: CASSLWGHVVPQAGPQHF. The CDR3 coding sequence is TGTGCCAGCAGCTTGTGGGGCCATGTGGTTCCCCAAGCGGGGCCCCAGCATTTT.

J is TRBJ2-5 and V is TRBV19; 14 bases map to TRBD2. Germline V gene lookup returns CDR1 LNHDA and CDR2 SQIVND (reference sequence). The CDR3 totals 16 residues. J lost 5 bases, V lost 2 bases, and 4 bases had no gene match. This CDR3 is CASSIRTSGGKETQYF. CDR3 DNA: TGTGCCAGTAGTATAAGGACTAGCGGGGGGAAGGAGACCCAGTACTTC.

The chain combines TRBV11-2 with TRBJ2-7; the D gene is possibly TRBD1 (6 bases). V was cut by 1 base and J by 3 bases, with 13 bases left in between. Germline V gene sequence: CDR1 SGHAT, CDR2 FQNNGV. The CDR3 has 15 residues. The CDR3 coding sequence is TGTGCCAGCAGCTTAGTTTGGGACACGAGCTACGAGCAGTACTTC. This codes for CASSLVWDTSYEQYF. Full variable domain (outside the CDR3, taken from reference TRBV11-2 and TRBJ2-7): EAGVAQSPRYKIIEKRQSVAFWCNPISGHATLYWYQQILGQGPKLLIQFQNNGVVDDSQLPKDRFSAERLKGVDSTLKIQPAKLEDSAVYLCASSLVWDTSYEQYFGPGTRLTVT.

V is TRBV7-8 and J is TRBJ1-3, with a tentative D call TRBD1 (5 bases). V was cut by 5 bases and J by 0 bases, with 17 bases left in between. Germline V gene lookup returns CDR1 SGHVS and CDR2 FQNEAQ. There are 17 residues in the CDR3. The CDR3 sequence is CASSRVGTPSSGNTIYF. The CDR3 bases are TGTGCCAGCAGCCGGGTGGGGACTCCGTCCTCTGGAAACACCATATATTTT. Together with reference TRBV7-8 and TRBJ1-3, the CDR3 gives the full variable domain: GAGVSQSPRYKVAKRGQDVALRCDPISGHVSLFWYQQALGQGPEFLTYFQNEAQLDKSGLPSDRFFAERPEGSVSTLKIQRTQQEDSAVYLCASSRVGTPSSGNTIYFGEGSWLTVV.

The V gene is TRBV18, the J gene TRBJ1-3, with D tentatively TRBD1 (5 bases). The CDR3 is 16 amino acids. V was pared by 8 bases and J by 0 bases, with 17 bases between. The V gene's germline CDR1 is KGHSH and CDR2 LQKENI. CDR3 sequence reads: CASPPPQGISGNTIYF. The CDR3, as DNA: TGTGCCAGCCCCCCACCCCAGGGTATCTCTGGAAACACCATATATTTT.

The CDR3, as DNA: TGTGCCAGCAGCTTATATAACGTAGACACCGGGGAGCTGTTTTTT. It encodes CASSLYNVDTGELFF. J is TRBJ2-2 and V is TRBV7-2; D is unclear. The germline CDR1 and CDR2 sequences are SGHTA and FQGNSA. The CDR3 is made up of 15 amino acids. V lost 2 bases and J 3 bases, leaving 10 bases between the germline ends.

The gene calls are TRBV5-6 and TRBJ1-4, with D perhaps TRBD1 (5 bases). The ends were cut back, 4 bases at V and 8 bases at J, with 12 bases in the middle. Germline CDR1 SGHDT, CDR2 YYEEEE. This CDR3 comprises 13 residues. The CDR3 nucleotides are TGTGCCAGCAGCGGCAGGGTTGAGGAAAAACTGTTTTTT. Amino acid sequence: CASSGRVEEKLFF.

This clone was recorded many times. The CDR3 DNA reads as TGTGCCAGCAGCCCTCACAGGGTCGGGATCAACACTGAAGCTTTCTTT. Protein: CASSPHRVGINTEAFF. The V call is TRBV7-2, the J call TRBJ1-1, with D possibly TRBD1 on 6 matching bases. Looked up from germline, CDR1 is SGHTA and CDR2 is FQGNSA. Trimming shortened V by 5 bases and J by 2 bases, and 18 bases separated the two germline ends. The CDR3 spans 16 residues.

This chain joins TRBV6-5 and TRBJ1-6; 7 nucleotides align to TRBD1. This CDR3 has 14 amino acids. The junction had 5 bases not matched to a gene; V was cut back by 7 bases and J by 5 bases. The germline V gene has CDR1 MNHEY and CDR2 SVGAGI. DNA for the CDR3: TGTGCCAGCACTAACAGGGGAAATAATTCACCCCTCCACTTT. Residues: CASTNRGNNSPLHF.